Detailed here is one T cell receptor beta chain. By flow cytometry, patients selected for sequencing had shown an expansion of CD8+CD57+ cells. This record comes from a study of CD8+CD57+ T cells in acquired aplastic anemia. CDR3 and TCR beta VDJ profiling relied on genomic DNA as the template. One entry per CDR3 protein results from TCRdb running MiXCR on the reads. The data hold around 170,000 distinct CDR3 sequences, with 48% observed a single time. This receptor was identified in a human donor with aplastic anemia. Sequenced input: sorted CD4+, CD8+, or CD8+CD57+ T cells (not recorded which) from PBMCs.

The CDR3 bases are TGTGCCAGCAGCGTAGTCGAGGGACGTACAGGGGTGAACACTGAAGCTTTCTTT. Translated, it gives CASSVVEGRTGVNTEAFF. The chain links TRBV9 to TRBJ1-1, with 7 nucleotides matching TRBD1. CDR1 is SGDLS and CDR2 is YYNGEE in the germline V gene. The CDR3 spans 18 residues. The V and J ends lost 0 bases and 0 bases, in that order; junction bases with no gene match: 11.